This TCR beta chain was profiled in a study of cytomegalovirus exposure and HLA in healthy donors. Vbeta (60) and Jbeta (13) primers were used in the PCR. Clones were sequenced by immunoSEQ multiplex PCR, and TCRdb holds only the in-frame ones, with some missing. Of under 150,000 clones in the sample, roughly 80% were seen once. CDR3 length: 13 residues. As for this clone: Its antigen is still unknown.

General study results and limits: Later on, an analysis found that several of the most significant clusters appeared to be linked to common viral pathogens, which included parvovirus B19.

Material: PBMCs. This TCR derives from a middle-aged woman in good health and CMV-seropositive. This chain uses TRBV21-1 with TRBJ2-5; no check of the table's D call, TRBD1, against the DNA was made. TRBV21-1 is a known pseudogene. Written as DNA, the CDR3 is TGTGCCAGCAGCACACAGGGAATGGAGACCCAGTACTTC. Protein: CASSTQGMETQYF.